Listed here are 8 T cell receptor beta chains from one sample, sequenced in a study of T-cell reconstitution after alpha-beta-depleted transplantation in children. The library targeted TCRbeta and was prepared with unique molecular identifiers. Via MiXCR, TCRdb re-called the PCR reads, giving one row per CDR3 protein. Of about 980,000 distinct CDR3 sequences listed, roughly 29% are singletons. Sequences were derived from PBMCs, mostly from graft donor cells, sampled 360 days after TCRalphabeta/CD19-depleted stem cell transplant. Source of these receptors: a boy under two years old who had a stem cell transplant for SCID, so the T cells may come from the graft donor.

This chain joins TRBV3-1 and TRBJ1-1, with D possibly TRBD1 on 6 matching bases. There are 15 residues in the CDR3. V lost 2 bases to trimming and J lost 4 bases, with 14 bases between them. Germline V gene data show CDR1 as LGHDT and CDR2 as YNNKEL (reference sequence). Written as DNA, the CDR3 is TGTGCCAGCAGCCAAAGGGGGGCGGGAGGCACTGAAGCTTTCTTT. It codes for CASSQRGAGGTEAFF. Supplemented by reference TRBV3-1 and TRBJ1-1, the full variable domain reads DTAVSQTPKYLVTQMGNDKSIKCEQNLGHDTMYWYKQDSKKFLKIMFSYNNKELIINETVPNRFSPKSPDKAHLNLHINSLELGDSAVYFCASSQRGAGGTEAFFGQGTRLTVV.

This clonotype was picked up a small number of times. The chain employs TRBV20-1 and TRBJ1-1; D is possibly TRBD1 (6 bases). V was shortened by 4 bases and J by 4 bases, with 19 bases between the two germline ends. The CDR3 has 15 amino acids. Germline V gene lookup returns CDR1 DFQATT and CDR2 SNEGSKA (reference sequence). The CDR3 bases are TGCAGTGCTACCCTCCCAACAGGGATTAGCACTGAAGCTTTCTTT. Translation: CSATLPTGISTEAFF.

This clonotype was counted between two and nine times. J is TRBJ1-3 and V is TRBV4-1; D remains unclear. The V end was cut by 0 bases, the J end by 0 bases, with 6 bases between. The CDR3 is 15 amino acids. Germline CDR1 is MGHRA and CDR2 is YSYEKL. The CDR3: CASSQDRGSGNTIYF. In DNA form, the CDR3 reads TGCGCCAGCAGCCAAGATCGGGGCTCTGGAAACACCATATATTTT.

The chain joins TRBV28 to TRBJ2-7; 8 bases are a match to TRBD1. Trimming at V came to 8 bases and at J to 1 base, leaving 7 bases not matched to a gene. This CDR3 spans 14 amino acids. Germline values: CDR1 MDHEN, CDR2 SYDVKM. The CDR3: CASSTGAVSYEQYF. CDR3 coding DNA: TGTGCCAGCTCGACAGGGGCCGTTTCCTACGAGCAGTACTTC.

Details on this clonotype: A much larger clone lies a single base off, so this may be a read error. This rearrangement joins TRBV4-1 to TRBJ2-3, with D perhaps given as TRBD1 or TRBD2 (5 bases each). This CDR3 contains 20 residues. Per the germline V gene, CDR1 is MGHRA and CDR2 is YSYEKL. V lost 0 bases and J 2 bases, leaving 24 bases between the germline ends. CDR3 DNA sequence: TGCGCCAGCAGCCAAGATGGGGGACCAGGATTAATCGGGAACACAGATACGCAGTATTTT. Translation: CASSQDGGPGLIGNTDTQYF.

This clonotype has just a few counts. This chain connects TRBV15 to TRBJ2-7; D might be TRBD1 or TRBD2, each matching 5 bases. Germline CDR1 reads LNHNV; CDR2 reads YYDKDF (reference sequence). The CDR3 spans 15 residues. Between the trimmed V and J ends, which lost 5 bases and 5 bases, there was a span of 19 bases. CDR3 nucleotide sequence: TGTGCCACCAGCGGACGAGGGGTGGTAGGGGACGAGCAGTACTTC. Its protein product is CATSGRGVVGDEQYF.

The chain joins TRBV28 to TRBJ2-5, with D possibly matching TRBD2 (5 bases). Per the germline V gene, CDR1 is MDHEN and CDR2 is SYDVKM. The CDR3 runs to 15 residues. V lost 1 base and J 1 base, leaving 10 bases between the germline ends. CDR3 region: CASSLYVGSQETQYF. CDR3 nucleotide sequence: TGTGCCAGCAGTTTATACGTGGGGAGCCAAGAGACCCAGTACTTC.

The J gene is TRBJ2-1, the V gene TRBV20-1; TRBD2 matches 7 bases. V gave up 6 bases and J gave up 3 bases; unmatched junction bases: 11. The CDR3 runs to 15 residues. Germline V gives CDR1 DFQATT, CDR2 SNEGSKA (reference sequence). CDR3 loop: CSARTRLGVYNEQFF. As DNA, the CDR3 is TGCAGTGCCCGGACTAGGCTGGGGGTCTACAATGAGCAGTTCTTC.